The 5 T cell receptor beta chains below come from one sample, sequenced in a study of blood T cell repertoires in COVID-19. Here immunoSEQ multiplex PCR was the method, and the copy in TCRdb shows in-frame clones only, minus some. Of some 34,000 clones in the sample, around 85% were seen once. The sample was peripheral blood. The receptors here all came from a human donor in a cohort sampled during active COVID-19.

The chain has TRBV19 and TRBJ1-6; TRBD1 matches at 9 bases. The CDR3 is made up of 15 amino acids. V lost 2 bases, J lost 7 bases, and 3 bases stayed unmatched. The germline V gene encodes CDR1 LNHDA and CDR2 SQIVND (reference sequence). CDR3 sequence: CASSIRGTGNSPLHF. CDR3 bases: TGTGCCAGTAGTATACGCGGGACAGGGAATTCACCCCTCCACTTT.

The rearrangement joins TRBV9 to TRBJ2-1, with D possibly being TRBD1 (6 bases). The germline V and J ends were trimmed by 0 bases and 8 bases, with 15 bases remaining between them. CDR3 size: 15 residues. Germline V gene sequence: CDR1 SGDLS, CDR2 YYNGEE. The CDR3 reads CASSVGGARGHEQFF. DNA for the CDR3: TGTGCCAGCAGCGTAGGTGGGGCCAGGGGACATGAGCAGTTCTTC.

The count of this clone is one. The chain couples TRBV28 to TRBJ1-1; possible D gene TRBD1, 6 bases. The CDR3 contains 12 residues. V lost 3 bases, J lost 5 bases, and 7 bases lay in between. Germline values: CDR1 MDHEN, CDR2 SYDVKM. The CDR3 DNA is TGTGCCAGCAGTTTGCAGGGGACTGAAGCTTTCTTT. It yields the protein CASSLQGTEAFF.

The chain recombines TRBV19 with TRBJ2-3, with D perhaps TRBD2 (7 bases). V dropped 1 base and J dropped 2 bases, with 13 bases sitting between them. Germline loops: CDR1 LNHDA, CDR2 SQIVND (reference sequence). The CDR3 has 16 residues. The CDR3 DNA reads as TGTGCCAGTAGTATAGGGTGGGGGGGGCTCACAGATACGCAGTATTTT. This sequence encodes CASSIGWGGLTDTQYF.

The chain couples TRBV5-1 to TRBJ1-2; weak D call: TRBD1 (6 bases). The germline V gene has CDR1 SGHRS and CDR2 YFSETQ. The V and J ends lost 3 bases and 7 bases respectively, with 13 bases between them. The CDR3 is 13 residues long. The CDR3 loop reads CASSSAGAGGYTF. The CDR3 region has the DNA TGCGCCAGCAGCTCCGCGGGGGCTGGTGGCTACACCTTC.